In this sample, the clone carrying this T cell receptor (beta chain) turned up a few times. Its specificity is not known. TCRdb independently ran MiXCR on the reads; one entry per CDR3 protein. The sample lists 450,000 to 550,000 distinct CDR3 sequences, under 45% occurring once. The CDR3 is made up of 14 amino acids. V was clipped by 8 bases and J by 4 bases, with 17 bases between them. Germline CDR1 is SEHNR and CDR2 is FQNEAQ (reference sequence). The data were obtained in a study of T cell repertoires in cytomegalovirus infection. General study findings and limits: Within the response measured ex vivo, HLA-C-restricted CMV-specific TCR beta clonotypes were dominant.

The J gene is TRBJ1-1, the V gene TRBV7-9, with D unclear. The TCR was taken from a human donor in good health (CMV status not recorded). Some clones in this sample may be carry-over from other donors' samples. Sequencing was performed on cultured PBMCs, taken from culture after CMV antigen stimulation. The CDR3 coding sequence is TGTGCCAGCCGGGAGAATGCGGTGAGCACTGAAGCTTTCTTT. It specifies CASRENAVSTEAFF.